This T cell receptor beta chain was obtained from a study of CD8+CD57+ T cells in acquired aplastic anemia. Study information: The study obtained an average of around 3.1 ug of DNA from sorted CD4+ and CD8+ cells.

Per the germline V gene, CDR1 is SGDLS and CDR2 is YYNGEE. With 2 bases removed from V and 2 bases from J, the gap between germline ends came to 12 bases. CDR3 length equals 15 residues. The template for TCR beta VDJ and CDR3 sequence profiling was genomic DNA. MiXCR, run by TCRdb on the reads, gives a single entry per CDR3 protein. The sample contains 150,000 to 200,000 distinct CDR3 sequences, 50% to 75% of which appear only once. This clonotype was detected ten times or more. Its target is not known. Study findings and constraints: In CD8+ cells, Simpson's diversity showed no significant difference between patients and controls. The same twenty-nine CD8+ CDR3 sequences occurred in patients and in controls.

The chain recombines TRBV9 with TRBJ2-3, with D possibly matching TRBD2 (7 bases). The receptor's source is a human donor with severe aplastic anemia or a healthy control (not recorded which). The material sequenced was sorted CD4+, CD8+, or CD8+CD57+ T cells (not recorded which) from PBMCs. CDR3 in DNA: TGTGCCAGCAGCGTCTGGGGGGGCTACACAGATACGCAGTATTTT. Its protein product is CASSVWGGYTDTQYF.